These T cell receptor beta chains were read from a single sample in a study of blood T cell repertoires in COVID-19. Profiling relied on immunoSEQ multiplex PCR, and the TCRdb table lists in-frame clones only, not all of them. This table holds a few hundred thousand clones, around 85% found once. Sequenced: peripheral blood. The receptors stem from a man older than 75 with acute or convalescent COVID-19. Each CDR3 is given with its conserved first and last residue.

v_gene,len,j_gene,CDR3aa
TRBV6-6,16,TRBJ1-5,CASSYTWTDGNQPQHF
TRBV19,13,TRBJ2-7,CASSRDRGDEQYF
TRBV5-4,16,TRBJ1-6,CASSLGRGKLNSPLHF
TRBV19,18,TRBJ1-5,CASSILPPAGKSNQPQHF
TRBV10-3,15,TRBJ2-2,CAISDAYRGTGELFF
TRBV18,14,TRBJ2-7,CASSVGQGLGEQYF
TRBV28,13,TRBJ2-1,CASSSLDINEQFF
TRBV2,14,TRBJ2-1,CASRQTGPYNEQFF
TRBV6-1,13,TRBJ1-2,CASVPDRNYGYTF
TRBV5-1,16,TRBJ2-6,CASRDSVNSGANVLTF
TRBV20-1,14,TRBJ1-4,CSASTGGAGEKLFF
TRBV19,16,TRBJ1-2,CASNLQGLIANYGYTF
TRBV25-1,13,TRBJ2-3,CATGTGAPDTQYF
TRBV28,15,TRBJ2-3,CASSLTPRRADTQYF
TRBV30,15,TRBJ1-6,CAWSPGQGNNSPLHF
TRBV25-1,13,TRBJ2-1,CASSRGKRHEQFF
TRBV19,15,TRBJ1-1,CASSPAGLMNTEAFF
TRBV24-1,15,TRBJ2-7,CATSDPGTSGYEQYF
TRBV5-8,14,TRBJ1-5,CASSFGQGWQPQHF
TRBV4-1,17,TRBJ1-5,CASSRTPARGKNQPQHF
TRBV2,15,TRBJ2-3,CASSGSGRGTDTQYF